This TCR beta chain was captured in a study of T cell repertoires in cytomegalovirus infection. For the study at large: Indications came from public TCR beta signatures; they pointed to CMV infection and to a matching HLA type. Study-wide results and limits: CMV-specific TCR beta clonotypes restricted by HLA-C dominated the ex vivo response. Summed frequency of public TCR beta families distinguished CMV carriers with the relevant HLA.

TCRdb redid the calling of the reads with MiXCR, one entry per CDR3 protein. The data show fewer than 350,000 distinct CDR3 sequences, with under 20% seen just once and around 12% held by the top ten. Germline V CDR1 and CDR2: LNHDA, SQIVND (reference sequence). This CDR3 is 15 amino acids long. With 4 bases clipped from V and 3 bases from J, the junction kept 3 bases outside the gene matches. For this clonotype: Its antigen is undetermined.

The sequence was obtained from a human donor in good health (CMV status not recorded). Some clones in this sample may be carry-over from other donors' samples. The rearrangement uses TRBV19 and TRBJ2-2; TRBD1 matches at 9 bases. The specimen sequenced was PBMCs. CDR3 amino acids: CASSRDRAYTGELFF. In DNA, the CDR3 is TGTGCCAGTAGTAGGGACAGGGCTTACACCGGGGAGCTGTTTTTT.